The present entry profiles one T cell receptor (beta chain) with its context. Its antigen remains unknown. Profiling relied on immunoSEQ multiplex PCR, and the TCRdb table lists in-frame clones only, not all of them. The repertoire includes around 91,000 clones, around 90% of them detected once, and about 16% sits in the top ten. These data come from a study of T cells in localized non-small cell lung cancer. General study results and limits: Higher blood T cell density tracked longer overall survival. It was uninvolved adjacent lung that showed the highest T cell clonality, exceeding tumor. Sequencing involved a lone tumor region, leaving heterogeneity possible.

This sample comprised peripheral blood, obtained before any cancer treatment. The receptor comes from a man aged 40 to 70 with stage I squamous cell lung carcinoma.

CDR3 residues: CASSRYDPGEQFF. The CDR3 nucleotides read TGTGCCAGCAGCCGCTATGACCCGGGGGAGCAGTTCTTC. The chain carries TRBV13 and TRBJ2-1; D may be TRBD2 (5 bases). V gave up 5 bases and J gave up 10 bases, with 15 bases separating them. Germline CDR1 PRHDT, CDR2 FYEKMQ (reference sequence). This CDR3 spans 13 amino acids.